This T cell receptor beta chain was obtained from a study of CD8 T cells in ankylosing spondylitis. Study-wide points: A motif in TCR beta, a set of roughly 8 highly homologous variants, appeared characteristic of ankylosing spondylitis blood. Before this, some motif variants had been reported in reactive arthritis synovial fluid and blood. Matched synovial fluid from ankylosing spondylitis patients was reported to be enriched for disease-linked clones.

TCRdb called the 5' RACE reads again in MiXCR, with one record for every CDR3 protein. Seen here are hundreds of thousands of distinct CDR3 sequences, about 20% observed once, and the top ten hold around 13%. Trimming pared 3 bases from V and 1 base from J, leaving 14 bases between. CDR1 is SGDLS and CDR2 is YYNGEE in the germline V gene. The length of the CDR3 is 15 residues. This clonotype was seen a handful of times. Its antigen is as yet unknown. The source material was blood, either unsorted or a sorted T cell fraction (not recorded which). The source of this sequence is a male donor with ankylosing spondylitis or in good health (not recorded which). This chain joins TRBV9 and TRBJ2-7; tentative D call: TRBD1 (6 bases). The CDR3 region has the DNA TGTGCCAGCAGCGCAACGGACAGTCCTTCCTACGAGCAGTACTTC. This sequence encodes CASSATDSPSYEQYF. The whole variable domain, remainder taken from reference TRBV9 and TRBJ2-7, is DSGVTQTPKHLITATGQRVTLRCSPRSGDLSVYWYQQSLDQGLQFLIQYYNGEERAKGNILERFSAQQFPDLHSELNLSSLELGDSALYFCASSATDSPSYEQYFGPGTRLTVT.